This TCR beta chain stems from a study of T cell responses to AZD1222 COVID-19 vaccine. Profiled with immunoSEQ multiplex PCR; TCRdb holds only in-frame clones, not every one. This repertoire shows 150,000 or so clones, 80% to 90% found once; its top ten account for 5.5%. Study results and limitations: Across spike, vaccine-associated CD4 TCRs were found, dominant at 160-218 and 743-854. Repertoire collection took place solely once the T cell response had peaked. Clonal diversity may have been underestimated in mostly white British donors.

As concerns this clone: Its target is unknown.

Trimming pared 2 bases from V and 6 bases from J, leaving 10 bases between. The CDR3 length is 13 residues. CDR1 KGHSH and CDR2 LQKENI come from the germline V gene. This TCR derives from an adult in good health. The material sequenced was peripheral blood, taken on day 0 of MenACWY control vaccination. This rearrangement joins TRBV18 to TRBJ1-2, with a weak D call TRBD1 (5 bases). The CDR3 DNA reads as TGTGCCAGCTCACCAGGGGGGGAGGATGGCTACACCTTC. It is translated as CASSPGGEDGYTF.